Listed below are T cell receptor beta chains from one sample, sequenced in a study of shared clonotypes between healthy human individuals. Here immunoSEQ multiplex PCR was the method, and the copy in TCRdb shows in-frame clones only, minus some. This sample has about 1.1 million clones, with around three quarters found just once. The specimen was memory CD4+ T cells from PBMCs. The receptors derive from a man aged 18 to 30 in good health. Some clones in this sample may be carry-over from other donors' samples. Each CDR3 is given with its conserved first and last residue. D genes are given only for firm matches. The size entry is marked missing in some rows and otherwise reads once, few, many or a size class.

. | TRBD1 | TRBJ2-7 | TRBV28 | CASSPHRGPSSYEQYF | TGTGCCAGCAGTCCACACAGGGGGCCTAGCTCCTACGAGCAGTACTTC
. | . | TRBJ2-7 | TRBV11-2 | CASSLLTATEQYF | TGTGCCAGCAGCTTACTGACGGCTACCGAGCAGTACTTC
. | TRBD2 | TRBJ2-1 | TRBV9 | CASSVGSGRGSSYNEQFF | TGTGCCAGCAGCGTGGGTAGCGGGAGGGGTAGCTCCTACAATGAGCAGTTCTTC
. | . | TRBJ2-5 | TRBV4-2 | CASRDGTETQYF | TGTGCCAGCAGAGATGGAACAGAGACCCAGTACTTC
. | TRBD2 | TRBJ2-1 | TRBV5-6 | CASSLGGLAGGEQFF | TGTGCCAGCAGCTTGGGTGGACTAGCGGGAGGTGAGCAGTTCTTC
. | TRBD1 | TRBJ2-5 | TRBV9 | CASSVTGGQETQYF | TGTGCCAGCAGCGTAACAGGGGGCCAAGAGACCCAGTACTTC
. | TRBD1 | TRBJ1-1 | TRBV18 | CASSQTGGSDTEALF | TGTGCCAGCTCACAAACAGGGGGCTCGGACACTGAAGCTCTCTTT
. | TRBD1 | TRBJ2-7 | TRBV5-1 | CASSPGTGSSYEQYF | TGCGCCAGCAGCCCCGGGACAGGGTCATCGTACGAGCAGTACTTC
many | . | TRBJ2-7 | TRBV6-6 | CASSPHSIYEQYF | TGTGCCAGCAGCCCCCATAGCATCTACGAGCAGTACTTC
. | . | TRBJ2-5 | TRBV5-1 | CASSFFPKETQYF | TGCGCCAGCAGCTTTTTCCCGAAAGAGACCCAGTACTTC
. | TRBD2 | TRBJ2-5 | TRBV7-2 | CASSRLTAGLAEEETQYF | TGTGCCAGCAGCCGACTAACTGCGGGACTAGCGGAAGAAGAGACCCAGTACTTC
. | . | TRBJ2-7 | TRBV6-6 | CASSSSGNEQYF | TGTGCCAGCAGTTCCTCGGGGAACGAGCAGTACTTC
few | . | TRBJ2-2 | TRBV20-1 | CSASGVGELFF | TGCAGTGCTAGTGGGGTAGGGGAGCTGTTTTTT
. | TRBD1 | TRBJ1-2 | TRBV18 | CASSLYRGDYGYTF | TGTGCCAGCTCACTGTACAGGGGGGACTATGGCTACACCTTC
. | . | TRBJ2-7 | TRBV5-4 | CASSTRDGVEQYF | TGTGCCAGCAGCACCCGCGACGGCGTCGAGCAGTACTTC
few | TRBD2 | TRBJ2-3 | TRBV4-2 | CASSHYSGSKDTQYF | TGTGCCAGCAGCCACTATAGCGGGAGCAAAGATACGCAGTATTTT
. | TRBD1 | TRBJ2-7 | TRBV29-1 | CSARQGGGYEQYF | TGCAGCGCCCGACAGGGGGGTGGCTACGAGCAGTACTTC
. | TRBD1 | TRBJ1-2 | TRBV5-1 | CASSFRDSYGYTF | TGCGCCAGCAGCTTTCGGGACAGCTATGGCTACACCTTC
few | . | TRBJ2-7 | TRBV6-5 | CASRTPAGVHEQYF | TGTGCCAGCAGAACCCCCGCCGGGGTCCACGAGCAGTACTTC
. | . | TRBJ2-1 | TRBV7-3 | CASSLSGSVGNEQFF | TGTGCCAGCAGCTTAAGTGGGAGTGTGGGCAATGAGCAGTTCTTC
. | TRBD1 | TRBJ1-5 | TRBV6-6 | CASSYSQGGNQPQHF | TGTGCCAGCAGTTACTCTCAGGGGGGCAATCAGCCCCAGCATTTT
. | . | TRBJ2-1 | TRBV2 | CASRSRLADSYNEQFF | TGTGCCAGCAGGTCTCGGCTAGCCGACTCCTACAATGAGCAGTTCTTC
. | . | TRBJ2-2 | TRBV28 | CASSFRGGGPTGELFF | TGTGCCAGCAGTTTCCGAGGGGGAGGGCCCACCGGGGAGCTGTTTTTT
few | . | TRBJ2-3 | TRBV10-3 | CAISEQALTDTQYF | TGTGCCATCAGTGAACAGGCCCTCACAGATACGCAGTATTTT
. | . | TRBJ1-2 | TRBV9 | CASSREPMPGSNYGYTF | TGTGCCAGCAGCCGGGAACCCATGCCCGGCTCTAACTATGGCTACACCTTC
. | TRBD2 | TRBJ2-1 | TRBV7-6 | CASSLLGLVYNEQFF | TGTGCCAGCAGCTTATTGGGACTAGTCTACAATGAGCAGTTCTTC
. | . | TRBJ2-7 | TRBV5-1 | CASSLGRGAENYEQYF | TGCGCCAGCAGCCTTGGTCGGGGGGCGGAAAACTACGAGCAGTACTTC
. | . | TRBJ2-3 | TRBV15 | CATSRDPQATDTQYF | TGTGCCACCAGCAGAGATCCCCAGGCAACAGATACGCAGTATTTT
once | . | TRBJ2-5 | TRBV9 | CASSVGGSVETQYF | TGTGCCAGCAGCGTAGGGGGTAGCGTGGAGACCCAGTACTTC
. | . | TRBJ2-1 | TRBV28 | CASTTPRGNNEQFF | TGTGCCAGCACCACCCCCCGGGGTAACAATGAGCAGTTCTTC
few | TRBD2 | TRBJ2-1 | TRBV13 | CASSLRTSGSWGEQFF | TGTGCCAGCAGCTTAAGGACTAGCGGGAGTTGGGGTGAGCAGTTCTTC
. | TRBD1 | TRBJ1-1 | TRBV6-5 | CASRRDRGPVTEAFF | TGTGCCAGCAGGCGGGACAGGGGTCCGGTCACTGAAGCTTTCTTT
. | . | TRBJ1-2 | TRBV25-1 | CASSDIRTVGGYTF | TGTGCCAGCAGTGACATTAGGACAGTGGGTGGCTACACCTTC
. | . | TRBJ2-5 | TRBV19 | CASSLRLDGSQETQYF | TGTGCCAGTAGTCTCCGATTGGACGGGAGTCAAGAGACCCAGTACTTC
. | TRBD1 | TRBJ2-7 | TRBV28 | CASSPGGQGYEQYF | TGTGCCAGCAGTCCGGGGGGACAGGGCTACGAGCAGTACTTC
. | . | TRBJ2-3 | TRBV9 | CASSVGLSSTDTQYF | TGTGCCAGCAGCGTGGGGCTTAGTAGCACAGATACGCAGTATTTT
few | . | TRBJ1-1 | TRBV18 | CASSPNGNTEAFF | TGTGCCAGCTCACCCAATGGGAACACTGAAGCTTTCTTT
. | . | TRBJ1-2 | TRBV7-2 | CASSLLGGLNYGYTF | TGTGCCAGCAGCTTATTGGGGGGCCTGAACTATGGCTACACCTTC
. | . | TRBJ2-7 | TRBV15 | CATSRDRQYEQYF | TGTGCCACCAGCAGGGACAGACAATACGAGCAGTACTTC
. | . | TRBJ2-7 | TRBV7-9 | CASSSPPGHSYEQYF | TGTGCCAGCAGCTCCCCCCCCGGGCACTCCTACGAGCAGTACTTC
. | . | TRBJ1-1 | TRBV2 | CASTRQGDTEAFF | TGTGCCAGCACGCGGCAGGGAGACACTGAAGCTTTCTTT
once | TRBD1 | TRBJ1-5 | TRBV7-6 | CASATGVNQPQHF | TGTGCCAGCGCTACAGGGGTCAATCAGCCCCAGCATTTT
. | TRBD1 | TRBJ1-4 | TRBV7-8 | CASSAPQGARANEKLFF | TGTGCCAGCAGCGCTCCCCAGGGGGCGCGGGCTAATGAAAAACTGTTTTTT
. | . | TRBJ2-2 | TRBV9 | CASSVLGTVNTGELFF | TGTGCCAGCAGCGTCCTGGGGACGGTGAACACCGGGGAGCTGTTTTTT
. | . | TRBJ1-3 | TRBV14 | CASSQGLIRGNTIYF | TGTGCCAGCAGCCAAGGCCTGATCAGAGGCAACACCATATATTTT
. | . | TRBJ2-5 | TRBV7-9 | CASSSRAIQETQYF | TGTGCCAGCAGCTCCCGGGCAATACAAGAGACCCAGTACTTC
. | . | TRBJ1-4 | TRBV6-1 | CASGGQLNEKLFF | TGTGCCAGCGGAGGACAGCTAAATGAAAAACTGTTTTTT
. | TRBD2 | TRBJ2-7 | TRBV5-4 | CASSPGLAGGPSYEQYF | TGTGCCAGCAGCCCGGGACTAGCGGGAGGGCCCTCCTACGAGCAGTACTTC
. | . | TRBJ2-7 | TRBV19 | CASSATGYAYEQYF | TGTGCCAGTAGTGCCACAGGGTACGCCTACGAGCAGTACTTC
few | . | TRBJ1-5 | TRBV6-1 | CASSGSSDLNQPQHF | TGTGCCAGCTCGGGGTCCTCTGATTTGAATCAGCCCCAGCATTTT
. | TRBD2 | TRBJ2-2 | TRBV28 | CASSLRLAGTGELFF | TGTGCCAGCAGTTTAAGACTAGCGGGAACCGGGGAGCTGTTTTTT
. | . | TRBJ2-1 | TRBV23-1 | CASSLRGLLNEQFF | TGCGCCAGCAGTCTTCGGGGTTTGCTCAATGAGCAGTTCTTC
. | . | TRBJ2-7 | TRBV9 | CASSPGAGEQYF | TGTGCCAGCAGCCCAGGGGCCGGTGAGCAGTACTTC
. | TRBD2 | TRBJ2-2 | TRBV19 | CASSIYGRAGGELFF | TGTGCCAGTAGTATCTACGGGAGGGCCGGCGGGGAGCTGTTTTTT
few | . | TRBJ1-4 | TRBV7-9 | CASGEKLFF | TGTGCCAGCGGCGAAAAACTGTTTTTT
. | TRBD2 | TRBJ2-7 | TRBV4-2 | CASSPPLAGSSYEQYF | TGTGCCAGCAGCCCTCCACTAGCGGGGAGCTCCTACGAGCAGTACTTC
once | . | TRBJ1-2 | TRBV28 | CASSLLAREEGYTF | TGTGCCAGCAGTTTACTGGCCAGGGAGGAGGGCTACACCTTC
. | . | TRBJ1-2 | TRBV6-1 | CASSGGLQSYGYTF | TGTGCCAGCAGTGGAGGACTGCAAAGCTATGGCTACACCTTC
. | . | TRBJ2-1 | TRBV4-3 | CASSQTLGVYNEQFF | TGCGCCAGCAGCCAAACACTCGGGGTTTACAATGAGCAGTTCTTC
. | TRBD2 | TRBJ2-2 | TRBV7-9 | CASSATGLAGGSDTGELFF | TGTGCCAGCAGCGCGACGGGACTAGCGGGAGGGTCGGACACCGGGGAGCTGTTTTTT